The TCR beta chain under discussion was sequenced for a study of cytomegalovirus exposure and HLA in healthy donors. Study outcomes and limitations: When presence/absence was analysed, sequencing depth was taken to be roughly uniform across donors. In vitro confirmation showed a few CMV-associated chains to be CMV antigen specific. With later analysis, a missense DCLRE1C variant became linked to TCR beta V- and J-gene trimming.

Amplification used 60 Vbeta primers and 13 Jbeta primers. Profiling relied on immunoSEQ multiplex PCR, and the TCRdb table lists in-frame clones only, not all of them. The data show 95,000 to 150,000 clones, about 10% seen once. The ends were cut back, 0 bases at V and 6 bases at J, with 14 bases in the middle. Germline CDR1 reads SGDLS; CDR2 reads YYNGEE. This CDR3 comprises 15 residues. This clone was counted a few times. Its antigen is not identified. The sequencing sample was made of PBMCs. The chain couples TRBV9 to TRBJ2-3, with D perhaps TRBD2 (5 bases). The TCR originated in a young woman in good health and CMV-seropositive. In DNA, the CDR3 is TGTGCCAGCAGCGTAGGAGCGTCAGAGCGGGATACGCAGTATTTT. Translating gives CASSVGASERDTQYF.